Below are 17 T cell receptor beta chains sequenced from a single sample in a study of cytomegalovirus exposure and HLA in healthy donors. The PCR contained 60 Vbeta and 13 Jbeta primers. Sequencing used immunoSEQ multiplex PCR; TCRdb keeps in-frame clones, though not all of them. In the table there are 150,000 to 200,000 clones, roughly three quarters of which are singletons. Material: PBMCs. The receptors were gathered from a woman aged 30 to 39 in good health and CMV-seropositive.

In nucleotides, the CDR3 is TGTGCCAGCAGCGCGAGGCCCTATAGCAATCAGCCCCAGCATTTT. It translates to CASSARPYSNQPQHF. The chain combines TRBV5-6 with TRBJ1-5; no clear D. The CDR3 is 15 residues long. The ends were cut back, 4 bases at V and 0 bases at J, with 11 bases in the middle. Germline CDR1 reads SGHDT; CDR2 reads YYEEEE.

This chain connects TRBV6-1 to TRBJ1-4; 7 bases align to TRBD1. The CDR3 has 13 residues. J lost 7 bases, V lost 5 bases, and 4 bases had no gene match. Germline-derived CDR1 and CDR2 are MNHNS and SASEGT. The CDR3 is CASSPGQSEKLFF. CDR3 nucleotides: TGTGCCAGCAGTCCGGGACAGTCTGAAAAACTGTTTTTT.

The gene calls are TRBV7-9 and TRBJ2-1; D perhaps matches TRBD2 (6 bases). CDR1 and CDR2 from the germline V gene are SEHNR and FQNEAQ (reference sequence). CDR3 length: 14 amino acids. Trimming removed 1 base from V and 6 bases from J, with 10 bases in between. CDR3 residues: CASSLGSGRNEQFF. The CDR3 DNA sequence: TGTGCCAGCAGCTTAGGAAGCGGGCGCAATGAGCAGTTCTTC.

The rearrangement uses TRBV7-2 and TRBJ1-4; a weak D match, TRBD1 (5 bases). Germline V gene lookup returns CDR1 SGHTA and CDR2 FQGNSA. Deletions cut 3 bases from V and 0 bases from J, with 5 bases between. The CDR3 is 14 residues long. CDR3 sequence (DNA): TGTGCCAGCAGCTTCAGGGCAACTAATGAAAAACTGTTTTTT. Translating gives CASSFRATNEKLFF. Full variable domain (outside the CDR3, taken from reference TRBV7-2 and TRBJ1-4): GAGVSQSPSNKVTEKGKDVELRCDPISGHTALYWYRQSLGQGLEFLIYFQGNSAPDKSGLPSDRFSAERTGGSVSTLTIQRTQQEDSAVYLCASSFRATNEKLFFGSGTQLSVL.

The chain links TRBV15 to TRBJ1-6; 7 bases are a match to TRBD1. Losses at the gene ends were 3 bases for V and 6 bases for J; bases not matched to a gene: 2. Germline V CDR1 and CDR2: LNHNV, YYDKDF (reference sequence). The CDR3 is 14 amino acids. In DNA form, the CDR3 reads TGTGCCACCAGCAGGGACAGGAGTAATTCACCCCTCCACTTT. Protein: CATSRDRSNSPLHF.

This clone was counted once. The chain joins TRBV6-1 to TRBJ1-1; 10 nucleotides match TRBD1. V lost 7 bases, J lost 2 bases, and 7 bases stayed unmatched. The CDR3 sequence is 15 residues long. Germline CDR1 is MNHNS and CDR2 is SASEGT. The chain's CDR3 is CASNSWDRGNTEAFF. Written as DNA, the CDR3 is TGTGCCAGCAATAGTTGGGACAGGGGCAACACTGAAGCTTTCTTT.

The chain carries TRBV5-1 and TRBJ2-7, with 9 bases fitting TRBD1. With V trimmed by 7 bases and J by 3 bases, 20 bases remained unmatched. The germline gives CDR1 SGHRS, CDR2 YFSETQ. The CDR3 is made up of 18 amino acids. The CDR3 spells CASSRYAGYDRGDYEQYF. The CDR3 DNA follows: TGCGCCAGCTCGAGGTACGCGGGATATGACAGGGGGGACTACGAGCAGTACTTC.

This chain links TRBV20-1 with TRBJ2-7; D possibly corresponds to TRBD1 (6 bases). The CDR3 sequence is 11 residues long. Trimming cost V 7 bases and J 6 bases, with 13 bases left between them. Looked up from germline, CDR1 is DFQATT and CDR2 is SNEGSKA (reference sequence). Here the CDR3 reads CSVLGALEQYF. CDR3 DNA: TGCAGTGTTTTGGGGGCCCTCGAGCAGTACTTC.

A few counts support this clone. The chain has TRBV5-6 and TRBJ2-7, with 11 bases lining up with TRBD2. This CDR3 region has 15 residues. CDR1 SGHDT and CDR2 YYEEEE come from the germline V gene. V lost 5 bases and J lost 1; bases outside the gene matches: 5. The DNA of the CDR3 is TGTGCCAGCAGGGCTGGGACTAGCGGATCCTACGAGCAGTACTTC. Translation gives CASRAGTSGSYEQYF.

The chain recombines TRBV4-1 with TRBJ2-5; a possible D gene is TRBD2 (6 bases). Trimming removed 1 base from V and 1 base from J, with 13 bases in between. The germline V gene has CDR1 MGHRA and CDR2 YSYEKL. There are 16 residues in the CDR3. The CDR3 DNA reads as TGCGCCAGCAGCCAAGCAGGAGGGGTCCGCCAAGAGACCCAGTACTTC. Protein: CASSQAGGVRQETQYF.

The chain links TRBV19 to TRBJ2-3, with no clear D. The V gene's germline CDR1 is LNHDA and CDR2 SQIVND (reference sequence). The CDR3 has 13 amino acids. The V and J ends lost 1 base and 0 bases respectively, with 2 bases between them. The CDR3 spells CASSIASTDTQYF. CDR3 coding DNA: TGTGCCAGTAGTATAGCTAGCACAGATACGCAGTATTTT.

This chain uses TRBV4-3 with TRBJ2-2, with D possibly matching TRBD2 (5 bases). The CDR3 has 14 amino acids. The V end was cut by 3 bases, the J end by 2 bases, with 7 bases between. The V gene's germline CDR1 is LGHNA and CDR2 YSLEER. The CDR3 protein is CASSQSGNTGELFF. The DNA of the CDR3 is TGCGCCAGCAGCCAGAGCGGAAACACCGGGGAGCTGTTTTTT.

The J gene is TRBJ2-6, the V gene TRBV15; perhaps TRBD2 as D (6 bases). Germline V gives CDR1 LNHNV, CDR2 YYDKDF (reference sequence). This CDR3 region has 16 residues. Trimming pared 4 bases from V and 4 bases from J, leaving 14 bases between. As DNA, the CDR3 is TGTGCCACCAGCACCGGGGGAGTAATGGGGGCCAACGTCCTGACTTTC. It encodes CATSTGGVMGANVLTF. The whole variable domain, remainder taken from reference TRBV15 and TRBJ2-6, is DAMVIQNPRYQVTQFGKPVTLSCSQTLNHNVMYWYQQKSSQAPKLLFHYYDKDFNNEADTPDNFQSRRPNTSFCFLDIRSPGLGDTAMYLCATSTGGVMGANVLTFGAGSRLTVL.

J is TRBJ1-2 and V is TRBV7-8, with unresolved D. CDR3 size: 11 residues. V shed 1 base and J shed 8 bases, with 5 bases lying between them. Germline V gene data show CDR1 as SGHVS and CDR2 as FQNEAQ. The CDR3 DNA reads as TGTGCCAGCAGCTTAGGAGGGGGCTACACCTTC. Translated: CASSLGGGYTF.

The gene calls are TRBV11-3 and TRBJ1-2; D not resolved. In germline, CDR1 is SGHNT, CDR2 YENEEA. CDR3 size: 17 residues. V lost 1 base and J 4 bases, leaving 19 bases between the germline ends. The CDR3 loop is CASSLATPIDTPYGYTF. In DNA form, the CDR3 reads TGTGCCAGCAGCTTAGCAACCCCGATCGACACCCCCTATGGCTACACCTTC.

CDR3 loop: CASSSDRGQGEKLFF. The CDR3 nucleotides read TGTGCCAGCAGCTCCGACAGGGGGCAGGGTGAAAAACTGTTTTTT. The J gene is TRBJ1-4, the V gene TRBV7-2, with 10 nucleotides matching TRBD1. Germline CDR1 SGHTA, CDR2 FQGNSA. This CDR3 comprises 15 residues. The V segment lost 4 bases and the J segment 7 bases; nucleotides outside the gene matches: 6.

This chain uses TRBV19 with TRBJ2-1, with D possibly TRBD2 on 6 matching bases. The ends were cut back, 2 bases at V and 7 bases at J, with 9 bases in the middle. This CDR3 contains 13 residues. CDR1 and CDR2 (germline): LNHDA, SQIVND (reference sequence). CDR3 region: CASSIHRGNEQFF. The CDR3 bases are TGTGCCAGTAGTATACACCGGGGGAATGAGCAGTTCTTC. The whole variable domain, remainder taken from reference TRBV19 and TRBJ2-1, is DGGITQSPKYLFRKEGQNVTLSCEQNLNHDAMYWYRQDPGQGLRLIYYSQIVNDFQKGDIAEGYSVSREKKESFPLTVTSAQKNPTAFYLCASSIHRGNEQFFGPGTRLTVL.